These 4 T cell receptor beta chains originate from one sample sequenced in a study of shared clonotypes between healthy human individuals. Here immunoSEQ multiplex PCR was the method, and the copy in TCRdb shows in-frame clones only, minus some. The sample lists about 2.1 million clones, about 93% occurring once. The naive CD8 subset, CD45RO-negative cells positively selected for CCR7, excluded terminally differentiated effector memory CD45RA+ cells. Sequenced: naive CD8+ T cells from PBMCs. The receptors derive from a man between 18 and 29 years old in good health. Some clones in this sample may be carry-over from other donors' samples.

The chain recombines TRBV27 with TRBJ2-6; 7 positions match TRBD1. From germline, CDR1 is MNHEY and CDR2 SMNVEV (reference sequence). After removal of 5 bases from V and 1 base from J, the junction contained 11 bases not matched to a gene. This CDR3 has 18 residues. Here the CDR3 reads CASSTVQGPLSGANVLTF. CDR3 DNA sequence: TGTGCCAGCAGTACTGTACAGGGGCCGCTTTCTGGGGCCAACGTCCTGACTTTC.

This chain uses TRBV2 with TRBJ2-7; D is perhaps TRBD1 (5 bases). CDR3 length equals 13 residues. Trimming pared 9 bases from V and 0 bases from J, leaving 12 bases between. Germline V gives CDR1 SNHLY, CDR2 FYNNEI. The CDR3 coding sequence is TGTGCCAGTGACAGCGAGAGCTCCTACGAGCAGTACTTC. It translates to CASDSESSYEQYF.

The V call is TRBV7-3, the J call TRBJ2-5; 10 nucleotides align to TRBD2. This CDR3 is 19 amino acids long. The germline V gene has CDR1 SGHTA and CDR2 FQGTGA. V lost 0 bases and J lost 3; bases outside the gene matches: 13. CDR3 residues: CASSLTGRVRLAGEETQYF. The DNA for the CDR3 is TGTGCCAGCAGCTTAACGGGGCGGGTTAGGCTAGCGGGAGAAGAGACCCAGTACTTC.

V gene TRBV7-9 combines with J gene TRBJ2-7, with D possibly called TRBD1 or TRBD2 (5 bases each). Looked up from germline, CDR1 is SEHNR and CDR2 is FQNEAQ (reference sequence). CDR3 length: 15 residues. V lost 6 bases and J 2 bases, leaving 17 bases between the germline ends. CDR3 in DNA: TGTGCCAGCAGTCCTCCTACAGGAGGACCCTACGAGCAGTACTTC. Its protein product is CASSPPTGGPYEQYF.